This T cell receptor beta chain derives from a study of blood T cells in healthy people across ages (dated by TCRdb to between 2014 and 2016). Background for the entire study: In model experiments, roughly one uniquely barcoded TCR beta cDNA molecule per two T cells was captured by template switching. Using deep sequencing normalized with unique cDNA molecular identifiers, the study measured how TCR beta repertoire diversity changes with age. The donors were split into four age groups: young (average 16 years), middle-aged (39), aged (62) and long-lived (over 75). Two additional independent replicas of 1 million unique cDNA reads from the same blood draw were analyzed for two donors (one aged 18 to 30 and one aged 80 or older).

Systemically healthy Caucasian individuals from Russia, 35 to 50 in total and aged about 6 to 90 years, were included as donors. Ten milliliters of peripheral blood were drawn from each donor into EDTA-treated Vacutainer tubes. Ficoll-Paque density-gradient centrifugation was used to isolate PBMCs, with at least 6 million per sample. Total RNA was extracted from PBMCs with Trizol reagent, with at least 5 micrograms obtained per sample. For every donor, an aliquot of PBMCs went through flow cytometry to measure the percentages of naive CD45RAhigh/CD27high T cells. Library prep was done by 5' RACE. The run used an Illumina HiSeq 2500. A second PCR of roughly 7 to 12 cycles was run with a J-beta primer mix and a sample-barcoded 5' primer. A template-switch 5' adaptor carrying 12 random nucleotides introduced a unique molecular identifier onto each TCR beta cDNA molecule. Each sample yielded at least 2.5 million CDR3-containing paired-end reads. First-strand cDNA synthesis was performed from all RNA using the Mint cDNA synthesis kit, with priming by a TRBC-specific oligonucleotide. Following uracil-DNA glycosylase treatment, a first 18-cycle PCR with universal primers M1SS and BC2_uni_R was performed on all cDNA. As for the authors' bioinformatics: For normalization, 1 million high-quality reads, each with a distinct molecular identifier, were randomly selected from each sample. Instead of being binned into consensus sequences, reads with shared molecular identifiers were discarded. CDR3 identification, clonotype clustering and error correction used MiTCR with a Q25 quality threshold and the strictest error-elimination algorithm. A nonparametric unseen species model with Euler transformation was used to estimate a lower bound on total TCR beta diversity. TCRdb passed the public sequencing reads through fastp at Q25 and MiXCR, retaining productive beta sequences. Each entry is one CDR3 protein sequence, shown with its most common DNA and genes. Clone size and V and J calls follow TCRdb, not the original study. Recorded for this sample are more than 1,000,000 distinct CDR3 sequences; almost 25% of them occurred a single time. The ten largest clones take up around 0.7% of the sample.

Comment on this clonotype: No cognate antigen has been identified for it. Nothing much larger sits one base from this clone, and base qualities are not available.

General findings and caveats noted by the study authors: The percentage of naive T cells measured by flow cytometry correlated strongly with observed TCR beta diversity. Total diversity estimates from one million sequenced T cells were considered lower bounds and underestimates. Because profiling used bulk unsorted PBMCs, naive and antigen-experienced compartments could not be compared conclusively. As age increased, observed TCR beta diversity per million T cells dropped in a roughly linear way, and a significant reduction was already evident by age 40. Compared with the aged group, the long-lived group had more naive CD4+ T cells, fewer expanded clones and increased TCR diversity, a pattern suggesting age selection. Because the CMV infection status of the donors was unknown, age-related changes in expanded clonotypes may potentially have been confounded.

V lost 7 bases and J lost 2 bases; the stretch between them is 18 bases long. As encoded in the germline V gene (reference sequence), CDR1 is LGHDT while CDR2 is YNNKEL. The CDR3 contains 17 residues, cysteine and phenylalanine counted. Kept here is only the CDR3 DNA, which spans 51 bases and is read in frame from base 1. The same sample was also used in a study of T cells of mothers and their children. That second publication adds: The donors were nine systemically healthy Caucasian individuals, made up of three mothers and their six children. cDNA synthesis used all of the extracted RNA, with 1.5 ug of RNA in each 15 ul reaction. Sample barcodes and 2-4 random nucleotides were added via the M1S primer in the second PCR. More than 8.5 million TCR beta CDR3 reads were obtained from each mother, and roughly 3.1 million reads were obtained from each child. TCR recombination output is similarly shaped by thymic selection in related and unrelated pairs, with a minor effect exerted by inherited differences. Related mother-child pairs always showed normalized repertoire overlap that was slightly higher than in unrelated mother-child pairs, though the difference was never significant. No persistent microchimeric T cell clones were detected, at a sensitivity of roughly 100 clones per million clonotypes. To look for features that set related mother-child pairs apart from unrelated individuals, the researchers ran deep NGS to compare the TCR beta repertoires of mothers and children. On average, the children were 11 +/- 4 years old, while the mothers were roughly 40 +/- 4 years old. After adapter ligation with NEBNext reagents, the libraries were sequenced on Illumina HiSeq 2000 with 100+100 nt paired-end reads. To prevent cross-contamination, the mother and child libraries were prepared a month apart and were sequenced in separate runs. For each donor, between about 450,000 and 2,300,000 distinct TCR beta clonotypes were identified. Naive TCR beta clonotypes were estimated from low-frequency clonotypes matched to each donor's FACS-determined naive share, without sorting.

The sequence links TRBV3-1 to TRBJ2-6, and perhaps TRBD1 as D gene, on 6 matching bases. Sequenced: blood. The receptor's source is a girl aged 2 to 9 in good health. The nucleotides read TGTGCCAGCAAAGGGGGATTTGGTCTCCCTGGGGCCAACGTCCTGACTTTC. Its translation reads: CASKGGFGLPGANVLTF.